Detailed here is one T cell receptor (beta chain). TCRdb ran MiXCR on the RACE reads and lists one entry per CDR3 protein. The sample lists about 140,000 distinct CDR3 sequences, about an eighth occurring once. The sample belongs to a study of human T cells and chemical hapten exposure. Time point denoted: patch test 2, 6 weeks after DPC sensitization. Treatment noted: therapeutic diphenylcyclopropenone sensitization with weekly scalp DPC. The germline CDR1 and CDR2 sequences are SGHVS and FQNEAQ. With 6 bases removed from V and 0 bases from J, the gap between germline ends came to 13 bases. CDR3 length equals 15 residues.

The sample was whole blood, taken in connection with sensitization to the hapten diphenylcyclopropenone (DPC). This sequence originates from a woman between 45 and 60 years old with alopecia areata. Some clones in this sample may be carry-over from other donors' samples. The chain recombines TRBV7-8 with TRBJ2-3; D unresolved. The CDR3 spells CASRRSVTSTDTQYF. The CDR3 nucleotides read TGTGCCAGCAGACGTAGTGTAACTAGCACAGATACGCAGTATTTT.